The next 9 T cell receptor beta chains were all read from a single sample in a study of Graves' ophthalmopathy and Graves' hyperthyroidism. Amplification of TCR beta CDR3 regions used RNA transcripts. Second-round multiplex PCR came after a first-round RT-PCR that employed HTBI primers. MiXCR, run by TCRdb on the multiplex PCR reads, gives a single entry per CDR3 protein. Of a few hundred thousand distinct CDR3 sequences in the sample, 15% were seen once. Sequenced: peripheral blood. The receptors were gathered from a woman aged 18 to 35 with stable Graves' hyperthyroidism.

This clonotype was observed at least ten times. The rearrangement links TRBV12-3 or TRBV12-4 to TRBJ2-7; D call uncertain. Trimming removed 5 bases at V and 0 bases at J, with 17 bases between. The CDR3 is 16 residues long. The chain's CDR3 is CASSPDAQLISYEQYF. In DNA form, the CDR3 reads TGTGCCAGCAGTCCTGACGCACAGTTAATCTCCTACGAGCAGTACTTC.

The V gene is TRBV5-6, the J gene TRBJ1-1; D remains ambiguous. The CDR3 extends over 13 amino acids. Looked up from germline, CDR1 is SGHDT and CDR2 is YYEEEE. V lost 4 bases to trimming and J lost 4 bases, with 11 bases between them. CDR3 nucleotides: TGTGCCAGCAGCGCTAATTTACCCACTGAAGCTTTCTTT. This codes for CASSANLPTEAFF.

This clonotype was counted many times. The chain is built from TRBV12-3 or TRBV12-4 and TRBJ1-1, with TRBD1 identical over 9 bases. This CDR3 spans 16 amino acids. V was pared by 5 bases and J by 4 bases, with 11 bases of the junction left unmatched. The CDR3 protein is CASSQPAGTGSTEAFF. Here the CDR3 DNA reads TGTGCCAGCAGTCAACCCGCCGGGACAGGGAGCACTGAAGCTTTCTTT.

This clonotype was counted at least ten times. The rearrangement uses TRBV28 and TRBJ1-1; D gene uncertain. The germline V gene encodes CDR1 MDHEN and CDR2 SYDVKM. V was cut by 3 bases and J by 11 bases, with 10 bases left in between. This CDR3 spans 11 amino acids. This CDR3 is CASSFFRAAFF. The CDR3 bases are TGTGCCAGCAGTTTTTTCCGAGCGGCTTTCTTT.

This clonotype was counted a few times. The J gene is TRBJ1-2, the V gene TRBV30, with D maybe TRBD1 (5 bases). V was shortened by 5 bases and J by 8 bases, with 15 bases between the two germline ends. The CDR3 loop spans 12 amino acids. Germline CDR1 reads GTSNPN; CDR2 reads SVGIG (reference sequence). The CDR3 here is CAWGRGPYGYTF. In DNA form, the CDR3 reads TGTGCCTGGGGGAGGGGTCCCTACGGCTACACCTTC.

This clonotype was observed at least ten times. V gene TRBV6-2 or TRBV6-3 combines with J gene TRBJ2-2; 8 nucleotides align to TRBD1. Germline V gives CDR1 MNHEY, CDR2 SVGEGT. J lost 0 bases, V lost 5 bases, and 8 bases had no gene match. The CDR3 length is 17 residues. In DNA, the CDR3 is TGTGCCAGCAGTCTACCGACAGGGGCCGCGAACACCGGGGAGCTGTTTTTT. Protein product: CASSLPTGAANTGELFF.

In this sample, this clonotype turned up many times. The V and J genes are TRBV7-9 and TRBJ1-1, with D tentatively TRBD1 (5 bases). Germline CDR1 reads SEHNR; CDR2 reads FQNEAQ (reference sequence). V was clipped by 5 bases and J by 4 bases, with 17 bases between them. The CDR3 contains 15 residues. This CDR3 is CASSQGPGLVTEAFF. As DNA, the CDR3 is TGTGCCAGCAGCCAAGGTCCAGGGTTGGTCACTGAAGCTTTCTTT.

V gene TRBV7-9 combines with J gene TRBJ1-1, with D maybe TRBD1 (6 bases). CDR1 is SEHNR and CDR2 is FQNEAQ in the germline V gene (reference sequence). V gave up 3 bases and J gave up 0 bases, with 11 bases separating them. The CDR3 has 15 amino acids. CDR3 nucleotides: TGTGCCAGCAGCTTCGTAACAGGGCTGAACACTGAAGCTTTCTTT. Translation gives CASSFVTGLNTEAFF.

This clonotype was observed many times. The chain combines TRBV7-2 with TRBJ2-7; no clear D. The V gene lost 4 bases and the J gene lost 5 bases, with 15 bases spanning the gap. Germline CDR1 is SGHTA and CDR2 is FQGNSA. The CDR3 totals 14 residues. The CDR3 DNA sequence: TGTGCCAGCAGCTCGCAGGCGAGGACCCACGAGCAGTACTTC. It specifies CASSSQARTHEQYF.